This T cell receptor beta chain comes out of a study of blood T cell repertoires in COVID-19. Background on the study: Sites in the United States, Italy and Spain provided acute and convalescent COVID-19 samples. The cDNA or gDNA used as material had been derived from T cells, B-cell-depleted T cells, or PBMCs.

Original processing notes: Estimation of nucleated cell counts was performed using reference gene primer amplification. Assay: immunoSEQ multiplex PCR; the TCRdb copy retains only in-frame clones and omits some. That table gives V, J and clone size, and the DNA gave D and trimming. The data show 250,000 or so clones, 85% to 90% seen once. CDR1 is MGHRA and CDR2 is YSYEKL in the germline V gene. V gave up 0 bases and J gave up 6 bases; unmatched junction bases: 13. This CDR3 contains 18 residues. The clonotype originates from a woman aged 25 to 39 with acute COVID-19. Sequenced input: PBMCs or T cells enriched from blood (not recorded which). The V gene is TRBV4-1, the J gene TRBJ2-1; 8 nucleotides align to TRBD1. The chain's CDR3 is CASSQEGEDRVLANEQFF. CDR3 in DNA: TGCGCCAGCAGCCAAGAAGGTGAGGACAGGGTGTTGGCCAATGAGCAGTTCTTC.